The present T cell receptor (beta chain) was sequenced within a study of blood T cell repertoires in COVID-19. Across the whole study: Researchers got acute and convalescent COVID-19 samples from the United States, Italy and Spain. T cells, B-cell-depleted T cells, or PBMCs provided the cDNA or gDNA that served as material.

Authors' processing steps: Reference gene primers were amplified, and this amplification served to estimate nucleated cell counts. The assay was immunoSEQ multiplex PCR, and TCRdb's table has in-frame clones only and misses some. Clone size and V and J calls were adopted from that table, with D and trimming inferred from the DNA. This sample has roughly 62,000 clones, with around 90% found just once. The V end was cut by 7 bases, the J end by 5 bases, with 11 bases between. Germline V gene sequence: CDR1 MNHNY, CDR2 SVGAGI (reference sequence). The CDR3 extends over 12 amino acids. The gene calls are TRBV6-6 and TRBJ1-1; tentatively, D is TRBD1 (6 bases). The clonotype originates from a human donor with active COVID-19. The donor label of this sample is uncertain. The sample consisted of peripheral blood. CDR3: CASNRVDTEAFF. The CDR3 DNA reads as TGTGCCAGCAACAGGGTGGATACTGAAGCTTTCTTT.